This paragraph covers one T cell receptor (beta chain) sequence. What this receptor recognizes is not known. Qualities for individual bases were not recorded, and no much larger clone is one base off. One collaborating source in Seattle enrolled patients while the patients were actively infected and followed the patients over time throughout the course of disease. The collaborating institutions used their own protocols to collect whole blood in K2EDTA tubes. For TCRbeta analysis, collaborator samples were shipped as frozen whole blood, as isolated PBMCs, or as DNA extracted from either sample type. From the germline V gene, CDR1 is SGHTA and CDR2 is FQGNSA. The CDR3 has 13 amino acids, counting the end cysteine and phenylalanine. The kept DNA is CDR3 alone, 39 bases in frame from the first base. Trimming removed 7 bases from V and 4 bases from J, leaving 14 bases between the germline ends. This entry comes from a study of blood T cell repertoires in COVID-19 (dated by TCRdb to the early 2020s). Regarding the research as a whole: The collaborator samples originated in the United States, Italy and Spain and spanned the acute and convalescent phases of COVID-19. The material from the prospective study consisted of cDNA or gDNA derived from T cells, B-cell-depleted T cells, or PBMCs. Subjects who had been exposed to COVID-19, were actively infected with it, or had recovered from it provided the deeply sampled blood TCRbeta repertoires that made up the dataset. The repertoires were released in a freely available public database meant as a resource for research on the immune response to SARS-CoV-2. The sample metadata nearly always contained a de-identified subject ID, COVID-19 status, age in years and sex. The samples were drawn from the first 160 participants of the ongoing ImmuneRACE study and from 950 to 1,500 subjects provided by 6 global collaborators. Where HLA class I and class II types were available, the types were taken from metadata supplied by the sample provider, not from assay-based typing.

The full study reports these points: The quantity of clinical and demographic metadata differed by source and by participant and was supplied without curation.

TCRbeta CDR3 regions were amplified from genomic DNA using the immunoSEQ Assay, a bias-controlled multiplex PCR. The study's processing was this. Nucleated cell counts per sample were estimated from amplification of reference gene primers within the assay. Sequence reads were collapsed and filtered to measure the absolute abundance of every unique TCRbeta CDR3 rearrangement. For each sample, productive Simpson clonality was calculated by taking the square root of Simpson's diversity index across productive rearrangements. The immuneACCESS repertoire file appears here via TCRdb, limited to in-frame rearrangements. These files lack a portion of the clones; in checked studies, under half of the deficit traces to unresolved V genes, and the cause of the others is not known. V and J calls and clone size are those listed in that table; D and trimming were worked out from the DNA. Across this sample there are around 190,000 clones, with roughly 82% seen only once. The biggest ten clones account for around 8% of the sample.

This chain is built from TRBV7-2 and TRBJ2-7; TRBD2 is possibly the D segment (6 matching bases). This TCR derives from a woman aged 60 to 75 with COVID-19, enrolled during active disease. Sequencing was done on a sample of peripheral blood. The CDR3 protein sequence reads: CASNLAGPYEQYF. At the DNA level, the sequence is TGTGCCAGCAACCTCGCGGGACCTTACGAGCAGTACTTC.